This T cell receptor (beta chain) was obtained from a study of identical twins. Overall study results and limits: Insertions were fewer in abundant cord blood beta clonotypes, whereas memory repertoires showed none of this pattern.

TCRdb called the 5' RACE reads again in MiXCR, with one record for every CDR3 protein. The sample consists of some 200,000 distinct CDR3 sequences, about 7.5% of them appearing once. This clonotype has ten or more counts. Its antigen is not identified. In addition, the sample was reused for a study of yellow fever vaccine responses in identical twins.

Sequencing was carried out using memory (CD45RO+) T cells sorted from blood. This TCR was recovered from a young woman in good health.

In DNA, the CDR3 is TGCAGCGGGGGGGCAGGGGGAGAGACCCAGTACTTC. Protein sequence: CSGGAGGETQYF. This sequence joins TRBV29-1 and TRBJ2-5; D is possibly TRBD1 (7 bases). The CDR3 loop spans 12 amino acids. V was shortened by 7 bases and J by 4 bases, with 13 bases between the two germline ends. Germline V gene sequence: CDR1 SQVTM, CDR2 ANQGSEA.